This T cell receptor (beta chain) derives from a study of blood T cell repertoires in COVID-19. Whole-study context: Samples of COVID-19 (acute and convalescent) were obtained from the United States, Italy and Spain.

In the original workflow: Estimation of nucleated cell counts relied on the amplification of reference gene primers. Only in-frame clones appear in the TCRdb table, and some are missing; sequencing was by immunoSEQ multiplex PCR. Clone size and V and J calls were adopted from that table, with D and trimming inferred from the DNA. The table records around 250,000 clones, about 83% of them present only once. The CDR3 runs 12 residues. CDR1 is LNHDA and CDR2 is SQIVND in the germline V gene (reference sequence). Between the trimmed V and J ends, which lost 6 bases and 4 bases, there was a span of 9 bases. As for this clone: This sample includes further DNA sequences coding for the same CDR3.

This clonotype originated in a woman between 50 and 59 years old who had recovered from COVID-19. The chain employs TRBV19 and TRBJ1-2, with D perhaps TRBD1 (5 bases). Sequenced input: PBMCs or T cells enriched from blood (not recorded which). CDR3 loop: CASSGGTYGYTF. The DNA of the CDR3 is TGTGCCAGTAGCGGGGGGACCTATGGCTACACCTTC. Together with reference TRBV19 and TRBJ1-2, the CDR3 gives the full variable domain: DGGITQSPKYLFRKEGQNVTLSCEQNLNHDAMYWYRQDPGQGLRLIYYSQIVNDFQKGDIAEGYSVSREKKESFPLTVTSAQKNPTAFYLCASSGGTYGYTFGSGTRLTVV.